These 30 T cell receptor beta chains were all obtained from the same sample, sequenced in a study of identical twins. TCRdb fed the 5' RACE reads into MiXCR, producing one record per CDR3 protein. The repertoire has about 480,000 distinct CDR3 sequences, approximately 14% of them found once; the top ten carry around 0.57%. The same data also contributed to another study, on yellow fever vaccine responses in identical twins.

Material: CD4+ T cells sorted from blood. The receptors were gathered from a woman younger than 30 in good health.

CDR3 nucleotides: TGCGCCAGCAGCCAAGATGGCGGGAGGGCCGGCGAGCAGTTCTTC. This codes for CASSQDGGRAGEQFF. The genes are TRBV4-3 and TRBJ2-1, with 9 bases identical to TRBD2. This CDR3 is built from 15 residues. The trim removed 0 bases at V and 10 bases at J, leaving 7 bases unmatched. Germline CDR1 is LGHNA and CDR2 is YSLEER.

This sequence joins TRBV6-2 or TRBV6-3 and TRBJ2-7; D is possibly TRBD1 (7 bases). CDR3 length equals 17 residues. V lost 6 bases, J lost 1 base, and 22 bases lay in between. CDR1 is MNHEY, CDR2 SVGEGT, per germline. The CDR3 loop is CASSRRPQQGRSYEQYF. In DNA, the CDR3 is TGTGCCAGCAGCCGCCGTCCGCAACAGGGGAGGTCCTACGAGCAGTACTTC.

V is TRBV12-3 or TRBV12-4 and J is TRBJ2-2, with a tentative D call TRBD1 (6 bases). The CDR3 totals 15 residues. The V end lost 1 base, the J end lost 4 bases, and 10 bases lay between the germline ends. CDR3 protein: CASSLGTAPTGELFF. The CDR3 nucleotides are TGTGCCAGCAGTTTAGGGACAGCCCCCACCGGGGAGCTGTTTTTT.

This clonotype was detected a few times. This CDR3 is CASSSSYRTSGSDEQYF. In DNA form, the CDR3 reads TGTGCCAGCAGCTCCTCTTATAGGACTAGCGGGAGCGACGAGCAGTACTTC. The rearrangement uses TRBV5-6 and TRBJ2-7; 13 nucleotides align to TRBD2. This CDR3 comprises 17 residues. Germline V gene sequence: CDR1 SGHDT, CDR2 YYEEEE. V shed 3 bases and J 5 bases; nucleotides not matched to a gene: 11.

The chain uses TRBV6-2 or TRBV6-3 and TRBJ2-2; 10 bases are shared with TRBD1. Germline V gives CDR1 MNHEY, CDR2 SVGEGT. Germline trimming cut 5 bases from V and 0 bases from J; bases unmatched to any gene: 6. The CDR3 runs 17 residues. CDR3 coding DNA: TGTGCCAGCAGTCGCGGGACAGGGGCCCCGAACACCGGGGAGCTGTTTTTT. This sequence encodes CASSRGTGAPNTGELFF.

Ten or more counts support this clonotype. V is TRBV5-1 and J is TRBJ1-1; the D is unclear. The V end lost 0 bases, the J end lost 0 bases, and 9 bases lay between the germline ends. Germline CDR1 and CDR2: SGHRS and YFSETQ. This CDR3 contains 15 residues. CDR3 protein: CASSLASTVNTEAFF. CDR3 bases: TGCGCCAGCAGCTTGGCCTCGACGGTGAACACTGAAGCTTTCTTT.

This clonotype was detected only a few times. This rearrangement joins TRBV3-1 to TRBJ2-1; 10 bases match TRBD1. The CDR3 is 16 amino acids. The J segment lost 9 bases and the V segment lost 3 bases, leaving 11 bases of the junction unmatched. Germline V gene sequence: CDR1 LGHDT, CDR2 YNNKEL (reference sequence). CDR3 region: CASSHPRGTGVGEQFF. DNA of the CDR3: TGTGCCAGCAGCCACCCTCGCGGGACAGGGGTAGGTGAGCAGTTCTTC.

V gene TRBV20-1 combines with J gene TRBJ1-5; D remains ambiguous. CDR3 length equals 15 residues. Germline lookup yields CDR1 DFQATT and CDR2 SNEGSKA (reference sequence). V gave up 0 bases and J gave up 1 base, with 10 bases separating them. This chain's CDR3 is CSARDLHGSNQPQHF. The CDR3 nucleotides are TGCAGTGCTAGAGATCTTCATGGAAGCAATCAGCCCCAGCATTTT.

This clonotype came up a few times. This chain uses TRBV5-1 with TRBJ2-1; no reliable D call. Germline V gene data show CDR1 as SGHRS and CDR2 as YFSETQ. The CDR3 runs 11 residues. Trimming shortened V by 2 bases and J by 5 bases, and 2 bases separated the two germline ends. The DNA of the CDR3 is TGCGCCAGCAGCTTTGACAATGAGCAGTTCTTC. This codes for CASSFDNEQFF.

This rearrangement joins TRBV7-8 to TRBJ1-3; no firm D call. V lost 7 bases to trimming and J lost 4 bases, with 11 bases between them. Per germline, CDR1 SGHVS and CDR2 FQNEAQ. The CDR3 spans 13 residues. The CDR3 sequence: CASTVDLGNTIYF. The DNA for the CDR3 is TGTGCCAGCACCGTAGATCTAGGAAACACCATATATTTT.

The V gene is TRBV4-2, the J gene TRBJ1-6, with a tentative D call TRBD1 (5 bases). The germline V and J ends were trimmed by 7 bases and 7 bases, with 17 bases remaining between them. The CDR3 length is 15 residues. Germline V lookup: CDR1 LGHNA, CDR2 YNFKEQ. CDR3 nucleotides: TGTGCCAGCACCCCCTCTTGGGGGGAAAATTCACCCCTCCACTTT. Its translation is CASTPSWGENSPLHF.

The sample holds a few counts of this clonotype. The rearrangement links TRBV7-2 to TRBJ2-4, with a weak D call TRBD1 (5 bases). Germline-derived CDR1 and CDR2 are SGHTA and FQGNSA. V was shortened by 5 bases and J by 6 bases, with 17 bases between the two germline ends. The CDR3 consists of 15 residues. For the CDR3, the DNA is TGTGCCAGCAGCCTTAACCCCCAGGGTTTAAACATTCAGTACTTC. Protein: CASSLNPQGLNIQYF.

The gene calls are TRBV2 and TRBJ2-1, with 10 bases lining up with TRBD2. Germline loops: CDR1 SNHLY, CDR2 FYNNEI. Trimming at V came to 4 bases and at J to 7 bases, leaving 4 bases not matched to a gene. The CDR3 runs to 14 residues. CDR3 in DNA: TGTGCCAGCAGTGTGCTAGCGGGGGCGAATGAGCAGTTCTTC. Protein: CASSVLAGANEQFF.

The chain combines TRBV6-1 with TRBJ2-2; possibly TRBD2 for D (5 bases). This CDR3 is 15 amino acids long. Germline values: CDR1 MNHNS, CDR2 SASEGT. With 6 bases removed from V and 6 bases from J, the gap between germline ends came to 17 bases. DNA for the CDR3: TGTGCCAGCAGACTCTCCGGGGAACGAGCCGGGGAGCTGTTTTTT. This codes for CASRLSGERAGELFF.

The CDR3 nucleotides read TGTGCCAGCTCACCGACATTAGGAGTAAACACCGGGGAGCTGTTTTTT. It codes for CASSPTLGVNTGELFF. V is TRBV18 and J is TRBJ2-2; D is undetermined. Germline lookup yields CDR1 KGHSH and CDR2 LQKENI. The CDR3 loop spans 16 amino acids. With 3 bases removed from V and 2 bases from J, the gap between germline ends came to 13 bases.

This clonotype has a handful of counts. V and J are TRBV20-1 and TRBJ2-3; 7 positions match TRBD2. The trim removed 2 bases at V and 4 bases at J, leaving 6 bases unmatched. Germline V lookup: CDR1 DFQATT, CDR2 SNEGSKA (reference sequence). CDR3 length: 14 residues. CDR3 loop: CSARTSGKADTQYF. The CDR3, as DNA: TGCAGTGCTAGAACCAGCGGGAAGGCAGATACGCAGTATTTT.

This clonotype was seen only a few times. This chain joins TRBV4-3 and TRBJ2-3; the match to TRBD2 covers 8 bases. The CDR3 length is 17 residues. Germline CDR1 reads LGHNA; CDR2 reads YSLEER. V was clipped by 0 bases and J by 4 bases; unmatched bases: 9. The CDR3 nucleotides read TGCGCCAGCAGCCAAGATTACCCAGCGGGAGTTCCAGATACGCAGTATTTT. Its translation: CASSQDYPAGVPDTQYF.

Remarks on this clonotype: This may come from a read error, since a much larger clone is one base off. The chain is built from TRBV2 and TRBJ2-3, with 7 bases fitting TRBD2. CDR3 length: 15 amino acids. Germline CDR1 and CDR2: SNHLY and FYNNEI. Losses at the gene ends were 7 bases for V and 0 bases for J; bases not matched to a gene: 7. Here the CDR3 reads CASTLSGASTDTQYF. The CDR3 DNA follows: TGTGCCAGCACTCTCAGCGGGGCAAGCACAGATACGCAGTATTTT.

There are a few counts of this clonotype. The chain carries TRBV6-1 and TRBJ2-3; the match to TRBD2 covers 8 bases. The CDR3 runs 16 residues. Germline assignment: CDR1 MNHNS and CDR2 SASEGT. The ends lost 8 bases at V and 4 bases at J; junction bases unmatched: 14. CDR3 protein: CASHASGGLGSDTQYF. CDR3 nucleotides: TGTGCCAGCCACGCCTCGGGGGGGCTGGGGTCAGATACGCAGTATTTT.

This clonotype was detected once. The chain uses TRBV6-5 and TRBJ2-5; D not resolved. V lost 4 bases to trimming and J lost 3 bases, with 9 bases between them. The CDR3 covers 13 residues. The germline V gene has CDR1 MNHEY and CDR2 SVGAGI. The CDR3 sequence: CASSSNRKETQYF. In DNA, the CDR3 is TGTGCCAGCAGTTCTAACAGAAAAGAGACCCAGTACTTC.

This clonotype has a count of ten or more. The rearrangement links TRBV9 to TRBJ2-5; 8 bases are shared with TRBD2. The CDR3 extends over 15 amino acids. Germline-derived CDR1 and CDR2 are SGDLS and YYNGEE. V was pared by 4 bases and J by 5 bases, with 10 bases of the junction left unmatched. CDR3 nucleotide sequence: TGTGCCAGCAGCCCTCAGACGGGAGGGAGTGAGACCCAGTACTTC. It yields the protein CASSPQTGGSETQYF.

This clonotype was recorded at least ten times. A junction end diverges from the germline sequence, so it may reflect a read error. CDR3 nucleotides: TGTGCCAGCAGTTTAGCTAGCGGCTCCTACGAGCAGTACTTC. Amino acid sequence: CASSLASGSYEQYF. The chain joins TRBV7-8 to TRBJ2-7; TRBD2 matches 7 bases. Germline V lookup: CDR1 SGHVS, CDR2 FQNEAQ. CDR3 size: 14 residues.

The chain links TRBV29-1 to TRBJ2-7; D is unresolved. The CDR3 contains 13 residues. Trimming pared 3 bases from V and 2 bases from J, leaving 11 bases between. The germline V gene has CDR1 SQVTM and CDR2 ANQGSEA. The CDR3 DNA reads TGCAGCGTTGAGGACCCGGCTACCTACGAGCAGTACTTC. Its translation is CSVEDPATYEQYF.

The genes are TRBV2 and TRBJ2-1; 14 nucleotides line up with TRBD2. With 6 bases clipped from V and 12 bases from J, the junction kept 10 bases outside the gene matches. CDR1 and CDR2 (germline): SNHLY, FYNNEI. The CDR3 runs to 15 residues. CDR3 in amino acids: CASSPGTSGREWQFF. The CDR3, as DNA: TGTGCCAGCAGCCCCGGGACTAGCGGGAGAGAGTGGCAGTTCTTC.

This clonotype was seen a few times. V is TRBV20-1 and J is TRBJ2-5, with D tentatively TRBD1 (5 bases). V lost 3 bases to trimming and J lost 11 bases, with 16 bases between them. This CDR3 contains 12 residues. Germline assignment: CDR1 DFQATT and CDR2 SNEGSKA (reference sequence). Written as DNA, the CDR3 is TGCAGTGCTAGTCCGGCAGGGCAAGCACAGTACTTC. It specifies CSASPAGQAQYF.

This clonotype was seen more than once but under ten times. V gene TRBV9 combines with J gene TRBJ2-3; 13 positions agree with TRBD2. The CDR3 covers 18 residues. Germline trimming cut 3 bases from V and 6 bases from J; bases unmatched to any gene: 13. CDR1 is SGDLS and CDR2 is YYNGEE in the germline V gene. The CDR3 protein is CASSEELAGGGRRDTQYF. DNA for the CDR3: TGTGCCAGCAGCGAGGAACTAGCGGGAGGGGGTCGTCGCGATACGCAGTATTTT.

The chain employs TRBV7-9 and TRBJ2-1, with TRBD1 identical over 11 bases. The CDR3 covers 14 residues. Germline values: CDR1 SEHNR, CDR2 FQNEAQ (reference sequence). The junction had 7 bases not matched to a gene; V was cut back by 5 bases and J by 10 bases. The CDR3 nucleotides are TGTGCCAGCAGCATCGGGACAGGGGGTGACGAGCAGTTCTTC. Its protein is CASSIGTGGDEQFF.

This sequence joins TRBV10-3 and TRBJ2-7; TRBD1 matches 8 bases. Unmatched junction bases numbered 3, after V lost 6 bases and J lost 5 bases. This CDR3 region has 12 residues. Germline V CDR1 and CDR2: ENHRY, SYGVKD. The CDR3 bases are TGTGCCATCAGGGACAGGGACCACGAGCAGTACTTC. Its translation: CAIRDRDHEQYF.

The chain recombines TRBV20-1 with TRBJ2-3; D is undetermined. Germline V gene lookup returns CDR1 DFQATT and CDR2 SNEGSKA (reference sequence). V was shortened by 2 bases and J by 0 bases, with 6 bases between the two germline ends. This CDR3 is built from 13 residues. The CDR3 loop reads CSARQPSTDTQYF. The CDR3 region has the DNA TGCAGTGCTAGACAGCCTAGCACAGATACGCAGTATTTT.

The DNA of the CDR3 is TGTGCCAGCAGCTCTCGACTAGCGCTCACAGATACGCAGTATTTT. It specifies CASSSRLALTDTQYF. V gene TRBV7-8 combines with J gene TRBJ2-3; 8 positions match TRBD2. The germline V gene has CDR1 SGHVS and CDR2 FQNEAQ. After removal of 4 bases from V and 2 bases from J, the junction contained 5 bases not matched to a gene. The CDR3 length is 15 residues.